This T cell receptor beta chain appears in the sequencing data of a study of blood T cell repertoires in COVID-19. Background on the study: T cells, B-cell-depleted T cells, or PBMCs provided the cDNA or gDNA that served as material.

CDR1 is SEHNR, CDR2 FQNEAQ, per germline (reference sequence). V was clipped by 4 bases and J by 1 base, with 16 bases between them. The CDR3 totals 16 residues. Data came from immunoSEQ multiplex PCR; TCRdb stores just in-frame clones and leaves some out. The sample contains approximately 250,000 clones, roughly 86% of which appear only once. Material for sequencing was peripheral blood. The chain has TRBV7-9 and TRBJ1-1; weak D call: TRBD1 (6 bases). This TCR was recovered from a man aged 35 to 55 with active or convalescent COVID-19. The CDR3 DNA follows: TGTGCCAGCAGCTCTTCGCCAGGGGTTTCGAACACTGAAGCTTTCTTT. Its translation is CASSSSPGVSNTEAFF.